Reported below is one T cell receptor beta chain. There is no known antigen for this receptor. There are no base qualities to consult, and no much larger clone falls within one base. These data belong to a study of blood T cell repertoires in COVID-19 (dated by TCRdb to 2018 to 2020). Regarding the complete study: The collaborator samples originated in the United States, Italy and Spain and spanned the acute and convalescent phases of COVID-19. The material from the prospective study consisted of cDNA or gDNA derived from T cells, B-cell-depleted T cells, or PBMCs. Subjects who had been exposed to COVID-19, were actively infected with it, or had recovered from it provided the deeply sampled blood TCRbeta repertoires that made up the dataset. A freely available public database, intended as a resource for researchers studying the immune response to SARS-CoV-2, is where the repertoires were released. The samples were drawn from two sources: the first 160 participants of the ongoing ImmuneRACE study, and some 1,300 subjects contributed by 6 global collaborators. A de-identified subject ID, COVID-19 status, age in years and sex were almost always included in the sample metadata. Where available, HLA class I and class II types were taken from metadata supplied by the sample provider and were not determined by assay-based typing. Overall study results and their limits: The quantity of clinical and demographic metadata differed by source and by participant and was supplied without curation.

Whole blood was collected in K2EDTA tubes by collaborating institutions according to the institutions' own protocols. For TCRbeta analysis, collaborators shipped samples in one of three forms: frozen whole blood, isolated PBMCs, or DNA extracted from either of those sample types. TCRbeta CDR3 regions were amplified from genomic DNA using the immunoSEQ Assay, a bias-controlled multiplex PCR. The original pipeline was this. The number of nucleated cells in each sample was estimated from the amplification of reference gene primers within the assay. To quantify the absolute abundance of each unique TCRbeta CDR3 rearrangement, sequence reads were collapsed and filtered. For each sample, productive Simpson clonality was calculated as the square root of Simpson's diversity index across productive rearrangements. TCRdb obtained this table from immuneACCESS and retained in-frame rearrangements with V and J assigned. These tables miss some clones; where compared with another copy, unresolved V genes account for less than half of the shortfall, and the remainder is unexplained. V, J and clone size are those of that table, while D and trimming were read from the DNA. For this sample there are tens of thousands of clones; around 83% appear just once. The ten largest account for 6% to 7.5% of the sample.

Taken from the germline V gene (reference sequence), the CDR1 and CDR2 loops are LNHDA and SQIVND. Counted from cysteine to phenylalanine, this CDR3 has 14 amino acids. Kept here is only the CDR3 DNA, which spans 42 bases and is read in frame from base 1. V gives up 6 bases and J gives up 3 bases, and the segment between their germline ends measures 15 bases. This TCR came from a man between 60 and 75 years old with active COVID-19. The V gene is TRBV19 and the J gene is TRBJ2-7; the D gene is perhaps TRBD2, on 6 matching bases. What was sequenced was peripheral blood. CDR3 protein: CASSEGLVNYEQYF. The DNA is as follows: TGTGCCAGTAGCGAGGGACTGGTAAACTACGAGCAGTACTTC.